This TCR beta chain derives from a study of blood T cell repertoires in COVID-19. Study details: There were acute and convalescent COVID-19 samples, and they came from the United States, Italy and Spain. T cells, B-cell-depleted T cells, or PBMCs supplied cDNA or gDNA.

Authors' methods: How many nucleated cells were present was estimated from reference gene primer amplification. Profiled with immunoSEQ multiplex PCR; TCRdb holds only in-frame clones, not every one. The V and J calls and clone size are taken from that table; D and trimming were inferred from the DNA. The table records 210,000 or so clones, roughly 84% of them present only once. Germline V gene data show CDR1 as SGHRS and CDR2 as YFSETQ. V lost 6 bases to trimming and J lost 4 bases; unmatched junction nucleotides: 5. This CDR3 has 15 amino acids. V and J are TRBV5-1 and TRBJ2-1, with TRBD2 identical over 12 bases. Sequenced: peripheral blood. The source of this sequence is a woman older than 75 with active or convalescent COVID-19. The CDR3 DNA follows: TGCGCCAGCATCCGGACTAGCGGGATATACAATGAGCAGTTCTTC. Protein product: CASIRTSGIYNEQFF.